There are a few counts of the clone carrying this TCR beta chain. The antigen is not known. Sequence at one end of the junction differs from germline and may be a read error. The CDR3 has 14 residues. Germline-derived CDR1 and CDR2 are SGHRS and YFSETQ. These data originate in a study of T cells after yellow fever vaccination. Findings of the study overall: Subsequent to the booster, the majority of primary-vaccination clones reappeared (approximately 95% CD4, about 90% CD8). A secondary response was less intense yet reached its peak sooner, at day 5 versus 15. Clonotypes shared by both compartments, CD4 and CD8, made up a small share.

TCRdb independently ran MiXCR on the 5' RACE reads; one entry per CDR3 protein. The sample carries about 580,000 distinct CDR3 sequences, around 17% recorded once. The specimen was PBMCs, collected about 5 days after the first yellow fever vaccination. V gene TRBV5-1 combines with J gene TRBJ2-3; D is perhaps TRBD1 (6 bases). The TCR originated in a man aged 18 to 35 who received the YFV17D yellow fever vaccine. DNA of the CDR3: TGTGCCAGCAGCTTGTCACAGGGTACAGATACGCAGTATTTT. This gives the protein CASSLSQGTDTQYF.